A single sample is the source of the 15 T cell receptor beta chains below, sequenced in a study of post-analysis software for immune sequencing data. Their cognate antigens are unknown. Unique molecular identifiers tagged the TCR beta cDNA libraries. TCRdb re-derived calls from the PCR reads in MiXCR, one entry per CDR3 protein. The profile shows roughly 600,000 distinct CDR3 sequences, roughly two fifths of them singletons. Regarding the study as a whole: Higher frequency in patients than in controls was seen for roughly five TRBV segments, with TRBV5-6, TRBV5-1 and TRBV20-1 among them.

The sample was blood. The receptors derive from a girl aged 10-17 years with multiple sclerosis.

This clonotype has a handful of counts. V is TRBV9 and J is TRBJ1-2; the D gene is possibly TRBD1 (5 bases). V was trimmed by 3 bases and J by 6 bases, leaving 9 bases between them. The CDR3 runs 12 residues. Germline V gives CDR1 SGDLS, CDR2 YYNGEE. In nucleotides, the CDR3 is TGTGCCAGCAGCGCCTCGGGGGATGGCTACACCTTC. It codes for CASSASGDGYTF.

The CDR3 DNA reads as TGTGCCAGCAGCTTAGACAGGGGACCCTATGGCTACACCTTC. It encodes CASSLDRGPYGYTF. The rearrangement joins TRBV7-2 to TRBJ1-2, with 7 bases matching TRBD1. The CDR3 spans 14 residues. The V and J ends lost 1 base and 4 bases, in that order; junction bases with no gene match: 3. Germline V gene sequence: CDR1 SGHTA, CDR2 FQGNSA. Full variable domain (remainder filled in from reference TRBV7-2 and TRBJ1-2): GAGVSQSPSNKVTEKGKDVELRCDPISGHTALYWYRQSLGQGLEFLIYFQGNSAPDKSGLPSDRFSAERTGGSVSTLTIQRTQQEDSAVYLCASSLDRGPYGYTFGSGTRLTVV.

In this sample, this clonotype turned up a few times. The CDR3 DNA is TGCGCCAGCAGCTTATCGGGGTCGAACACCGGGGAGCTGTTTTTT. Amino acids: CASSLSGSNTGELFF. This chain joins TRBV5-1 and TRBJ2-2; possible D gene TRBD2, 5 bases. Germline V gene data show CDR1 as SGHRS and CDR2 as YFSETQ. V shed 2 bases and J shed 0 bases, with 8 bases lying between them. The CDR3 spans 15 residues. Combining the CDR3 with reference TRBV5-1 and TRBJ2-2 gives the whole variable domain KAGVTQTPRYLIKTRGQQVTLSCSPISGHRSVSWYQQTPGQGLQFLFEYFSETQRNKGNFPGRFSGRQFSNSRSEMNVSTLELGDSALYLCASSLSGSNTGELFFGEGSRLTVL.

With regard to this clonotype: The junction departs from germline at one end; a sequencing error may be responsible. The chain has TRBV12-3 or TRBV12-4 and TRBJ2-3; weak D call: TRBD2 (6 bases). The CDR3 contains 15 residues. CDR3: CASSFGGIRTDAQYF. The CDR3 DNA is TGTGCCAGCAGTTTTGGCGGGATCCGCACAGATGCGCAATATTTT.

This chain connects TRBV4-1 to TRBJ1-5; TRBD1 might be the D (6 bases). Per the germline V gene, CDR1 is MGHRA and CDR2 is YSYEKL. This CDR3 region has 17 residues. Trimming shortened V by 1 base and J by 6 bases, and 19 bases separated the two germline ends. CDR3 loop: CASSQGPGGGSRQPQHF. The CDR3 region has the DNA TGCGCCAGCAGCCAAGGCCCGGGGGGGGGCTCGCGTCAGCCCCAGCATTTT.

The chain is built from TRBV29-1 and TRBJ2-1, with no clear D. Trimming stripped 3 bases from V and 9 bases from J, with 12 bases between. The CDR3 loop spans 12 amino acids. The germline gives CDR1 SQVTM, CDR2 ANQGSEA. Here the CDR3 reads CSVDRTGSEQFF. CDR3 coding DNA: TGCAGCGTTGACAGGACCGGTAGTGAGCAGTTCTTC.

J is TRBJ2-5 and V is TRBV7-3; 9 bases fit TRBD1. The assigned J gene may be wrong: the sequence end matches TRBJ2-1 better. This CDR3 is built from 14 residues. The germline CDR1 and CDR2 sequences are SGHTA and FQGTGA. CDR3 coding DNA: TGTGCCAGCAGCTCGGACAGGGGACACAATGAGCAGTTCTTC. It encodes CASSSDRGHNEQFF.

The chain has TRBV7-9 and TRBJ2-1; TRBD2 matches 12 bases. The CDR3 loop spans 15 amino acids. Germline loops: CDR1 SEHNR, CDR2 FQNEAQ (reference sequence). V shed 5 bases and J 3 bases; nucleotides not matched to a gene: 2. The CDR3 protein is CASSRLAGVYNEQFF. The CDR3 nucleotides are TGTGCCAGCAGCCGACTAGCGGGGGTCTACAATGAGCAGTTCTTC.

This chain links TRBV10-3 with TRBJ2-1, with 9 bases matching TRBD1. Per the germline V gene, CDR1 is ENHRY and CDR2 is SYGVKD. The CDR3 contains 14 residues. V lost 5 bases, J lost 11 bases, and 10 bases stayed unmatched. Here the CDR3 reads CAISNRGQETKQFF. The DNA of the CDR3 is TGTGCCATCAGTAACAGGGGGCAAGAGACTAAGCAGTTCTTC.

The chain joins TRBV27 to TRBJ2-7; 7 bases are shared with TRBD1. CDR1 and CDR2 from the germline V gene are MNHEY and SMNVEV (reference sequence). Trimming cost V 5 bases and J 0 bases; bases outside gene matches: 13. This CDR3 is built from 17 residues. The CDR3 protein is CASSPRTGWGISYEQYF. In DNA form, the CDR3 reads TGTGCCAGCAGTCCCCGGACAGGTTGGGGGATCTCCTACGAGCAGTACTTC.

The rearrangement links TRBV29-1 to TRBJ2-6; 7 positions agree with TRBD1. The CDR3 has 20 amino acids. Unmatched junction bases numbered 16, after V lost 0 bases and J lost 2 bases. The germline CDR1 and CDR2 sequences are SQVTM and ANQGSEA. The CDR3 here is CSVEDPKPDRVKAGANVLTF. CDR3 nucleotides: TGCAGCGTTGAAGATCCGAAGCCTGACAGGGTTAAGGCTGGGGCCAACGTCCTGACTTTC. Full variable domain (remainder filled in from reference TRBV29-1 and TRBJ2-6): SAVISQKPSRDICQRGTSLTIQCQVDSQVTMMFWYRQQPGQSLTLIATANQGSEATYESGFVIDKFPISRPNLTFSTLTVSNMSPEDSSIYLCSVEDPKPDRVKAGANVLTFGAGSRLTVL.

A few counts support this clonotype. The V call is TRBV6-2 or TRBV6-3, the J call TRBJ2-1; 12 bases map to TRBD2. The germline CDR1 and CDR2 sequences are MNHEY and SVGEGT. V trimming: 2 bases; J trimming: 7 bases; junction bases outside the gene matches: 18. There are 20 residues in the CDR3. The CDR3 sequence: CASSYGSLAGGLRKRNEQFF. Here the CDR3 DNA reads TGTGCCAGCAGTTACGGGTCCCTAGCGGGGGGGCTACGCAAAAGGAATGAGCAGTTCTTC.

This clonotype was observed a few times. The V call is TRBV24-1, the J call TRBJ2-1, with TRBD2 as a possible D gene (6 bases). V lost 3 bases and J 4 bases, leaving 15 bases between the germline ends. The length of the CDR3 is 16 residues. The germline gives CDR1 KGHDR, CDR2 SFDVKD. The DNA of the CDR3 is TGTGCCACCAGTGATCCCCGTGGCCGGGGGTACAATGAGCAGTTCTTC. As protein: CATSDPRGRGYNEQFF.

The rearrangement joins TRBV5-1 to TRBJ1-2; D gene uncertain. Looked up from germline, CDR1 is SGHRS and CDR2 is YFSETQ. Trimming took 0 bases from V and 0 from J, leaving 9 bases between them. This CDR3 contains 15 residues. CDR3 DNA sequence: TGCGCCAGCAGCTTGGGCCACGGCTCTAACTATGGCTACACCTTC. It codes for CASSLGHGSNYGYTF.

This clonotype came up a few times. The chain's CDR3 is CSARGAARETQYF. The CDR3 region has the DNA TGCAGTGCTAGAGGGGCAGCAAGGGAGACCCAGTACTTC. V is TRBV20-1 and J is TRBJ2-7; D unresolved. The DNA end is more similar to TRBJ2-5, so the J call may be wrong. Germline CDR1 is DFQATT and CDR2 is SNEGSKA (reference sequence). The CDR3 spans 13 residues.